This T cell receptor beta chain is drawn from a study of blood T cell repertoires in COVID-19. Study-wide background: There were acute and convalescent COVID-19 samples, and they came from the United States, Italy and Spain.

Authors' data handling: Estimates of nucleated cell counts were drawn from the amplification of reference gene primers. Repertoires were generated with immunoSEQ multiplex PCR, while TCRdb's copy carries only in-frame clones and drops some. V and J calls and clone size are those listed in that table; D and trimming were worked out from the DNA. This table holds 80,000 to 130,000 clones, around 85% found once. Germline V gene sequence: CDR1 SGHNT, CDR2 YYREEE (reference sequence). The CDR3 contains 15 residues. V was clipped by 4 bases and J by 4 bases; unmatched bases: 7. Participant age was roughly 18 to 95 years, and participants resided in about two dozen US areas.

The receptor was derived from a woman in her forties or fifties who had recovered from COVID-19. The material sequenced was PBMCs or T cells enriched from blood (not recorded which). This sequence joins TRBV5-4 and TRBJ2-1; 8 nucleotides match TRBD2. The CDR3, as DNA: TGTGCCAGCAGCCCGGGTACTAGCGGTTACAATGAGCAGTTCTTC. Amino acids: CASSPGTSGYNEQFF.